Presented here are 7 T cell receptor beta chains from one specimen sequenced in a study of T cell repertoires in cytomegalovirus infection. TCRdb itself ran the reads through MiXCR, one entry per CDR3 protein. This table holds hundreds of thousands of distinct CDR3 sequences, around 32% found once. The sample taken for sequencing was PBMCs. All receptors come from a human donor in good health (CMV status not recorded). Some clones in this sample may be carry-over from other donors' samples.

This clonotype was counted between two and nine times. The chain links TRBV28 to TRBJ1-5; tentative D call: TRBD1 (6 bases). Between the trimmed V and J ends, which lost 7 bases and 6 bases, there was a span of 13 bases. CDR1 MDHEN and CDR2 SYDVKM come from the germline V gene. The CDR3 contains 13 residues. The CDR3 sequence: CASTRGQFQPQHF. The CDR3 coding sequence is TGTGCCAGCACCCGAGGACAGTTTCAGCCCCAGCATTTT.

The chain is built from TRBV4-3 and TRBJ1-2, with D unclear. The CDR3 totals 16 residues. From germline, CDR1 is LGHNA and CDR2 YSLEER. V lost 4 bases and J lost 3, with 18 bases in between. The CDR3 region has the DNA TGCGCCAGCAGCCCTGGACGCGACACCCGAGACTATGGCTACACCTTC. Protein sequence: CASSPGRDTRDYGYTF.

In the case of this clonotype: A read error may explain this, as a much larger clone is one base away. This sequence joins TRBV4-1 and TRBJ1-1, with a weak D call TRBD1 (6 bases). Looked up from germline, CDR1 is MGHRA and CDR2 is YSYEKL. This CDR3 is 17 amino acids long. In nucleotides, the CDR3 is TGCGCCAGCAGCAAGAAAGCAGGGTTAATTGGGGACACTGGAGCTTTCTTT. Translated: CASSKKAGLIGDTGAFF.

In its sample, this clonotype was seen a few times. The CDR3 sequence: CAISETSYGYTF. The CDR3 bases are TGTGCCATCAGTGAAACAAGCTATGGCTACACCTTC. The chain recombines TRBV10-3 with TRBJ1-2; D not certain. Germline V CDR1 and CDR2: ENHRY, SYGVKD. Trimming removed 3 bases from V and 4 bases from J, with 6 bases in between. The CDR3 loop spans 12 amino acids.

There are many counts of this clonotype. This chain joins TRBV7-9 and TRBJ2-5; D not certain. The CDR3 loop spans 16 amino acids. V was pared by 1 base and J by 2 bases, with 14 bases between. Germline V gene sequence: CDR1 SEHNR, CDR2 FQNEAQ (reference sequence). The CDR3 reads CASSLGLGQQQETQYF. The CDR3 coding sequence is TGTGCCAGCAGCTTAGGGCTAGGGCAGCAGCAAGAGACCCAGTACTTC.

Many counts were recorded for this clonotype. The chain employs TRBV7-2 and TRBJ1-6; no firm D call. Germline V gene lookup returns CDR1 SGHTA and CDR2 FQGNSA. Deletions cut 4 bases from V and 7 bases from J, with 14 bases between. This CDR3 comprises 15 residues. CDR3 protein: CASSWQEALNSPLHF. CDR3 DNA sequence: TGTGCCAGCAGCTGGCAAGAGGCACTAAATTCACCCCTCCACTTT.

The chain joins TRBV5-1 to TRBJ2-1; TRBD2 matches at 7 bases. CDR1 is SGHRS and CDR2 is YFSETQ in the germline V gene. The CDR3 runs to 15 residues. Losses at the gene ends were 1 base for V and 7 bases for J; bases not matched to a gene: 8. CDR3: CASSLLSGEGNEQFF. The CDR3, as DNA: TGCGCCAGCAGCTTGCTGTCGGGGGAGGGAAATGAGCAGTTCTTC. The full variable domain, its missing parts supplied by reference TRBV5-1 and TRBJ2-1, is KAGVTQTPRYLIKTRGQQVTLSCSPISGHRSVSWYQQTPGQGLQFLFEYFSETQRNKGNFPGRFSGRQFSNSRSEMNVSTLELGDSALYLCASSLLSGEGNEQFFGPGTRLTVL.